These 12 T cell receptor beta chains came from one sample sequenced in a study of identical twins. TCRdb ran MiXCR on the 5' RACE reads and lists one entry per CDR3 protein. The repertoire holds about 1.7 million distinct CDR3 sequences, with about 31% as singletons. Material: cord blood. The receptors originated from a newborn girl in good health.

To note about this clonotype: A read error may produce the germline difference seen at one junction end. In DNA form, the CDR3 reads TGTGCCAGCAGCGTAGAGAGTCAAGTGACCCAGTACTTC. It is translated as CASSVESQVTQYF. The chain links TRBV9 to TRBJ2-4; D unresolved. The DNA end is a closer match to TRBJ2-5, so the J assignment may be wrong. CDR1 and CDR2 from the germline V gene are SGDLS and YYNGEE. The CDR3 totals 13 residues.

The V and J genes are TRBV20-1 and TRBJ2-1, with D possibly being TRBD2 (6 bases). In germline, CDR1 is DFQATT, CDR2 SNEGSKA (reference sequence). The V and J ends lost 5 bases and 2 bases respectively, with 19 bases between them. The CDR3 extends over 16 amino acids. CDR3 sequence: CSAESLGGPPYNEQFF. The CDR3 region has the DNA TGCAGTGCTGAAAGCCTCGGGGGACCTCCCTACAATGAGCAGTTCTTC.

The chain links TRBV2 to TRBJ2-7, with D perhaps matching TRBD1 (6 bases). In germline, CDR1 is SNHLY, CDR2 FYNNEI. V was trimmed by 7 bases and J by 3 bases, leaving 19 bases between them. The CDR3 is 15 residues long. In nucleotides, the CDR3 is TGTGCCAGCACCCAAGAGTCGGGACATTTCTACGAGCAGTACTTC. Translating it yields CASTQESGHFYEQYF.

As DNA, the CDR3 is TGTGCCACCAGCAGAGACGGACCCTCGAACACCGGGGAGCTGTTTTTT. Its translation is CATSRDGPSNTGELFF. The chain has TRBV15 and TRBJ2-2; no definite D call. The CDR3 spans 16 residues. The V gene lost 0 bases and the J gene lost 0 bases, with 8 bases spanning the gap. Germline V lookup: CDR1 LNHNV, CDR2 YYDKDF (reference sequence). The full variable domain, rest sourced from reference TRBV15 and TRBJ2-2, is DAMVIQNPRYQVTQFGKPVTLSCSQTLNHNVMYWYQQKSSQAPKLLFHYYDKDFNNEADTPDNFQSRRPNTSFCFLDIRSPGLGDTAMYLCATSRDGPSNTGELFFGEGSRLTVL.

This clonotype was picked up a small number of times. This chain joins TRBV6-2 or TRBV6-3 and TRBJ2-2, with D tentatively TRBD1 (5 bases). The CDR3 loop spans 15 amino acids. Trimming removed 2 bases at V and 1 base at J, with 8 bases between. In germline, CDR1 is MNHEY, CDR2 SVGEGT. The CDR3 region is CASSYRDRNTGELFF. In DNA, the CDR3 is TGTGCCAGCAGTTACCGTGACAGGAACACCGGGGAGCTGTTTTTT.

This clonotype was seen a few times. The chain recombines TRBV6-6 with TRBJ1-5; TRBD1 matches at 8 bases. This CDR3 spans 14 amino acids. The germline CDR1 and CDR2 sequences are MNHNY and SVGAGI (reference sequence). After removal of 7 bases from V and 4 bases from J, the junction contained 6 bases not matched to a gene. The CDR3 sequence: CASNAGGPNQPQHF. In nucleotides, the CDR3 is TGTGCCAGCAACGCAGGGGGCCCTAATCAGCCCCAGCATTTT.

The table lists this clonotype with a few counts. The rearrangement joins TRBV6-2 or TRBV6-3 to TRBJ2-1; 8 bases align to TRBD2. Trimming cost V 6 bases and J 0 bases; bases outside gene matches: 4. The CDR3 runs 15 residues. Germline assignment: CDR1 MNHEY and CDR2 SVGEGT. The CDR3 bases are TGTGCCAGCAGGTTGCGGGGGGTCTCCTACAATGAGCAGTTCTTC. Amino acids: CASRLRGVSYNEQFF.

The chain joins TRBV5-1 to TRBJ1-1; 8 bases fit TRBD1. The germline V gene encodes CDR1 SGHRS and CDR2 YFSETQ. CDR3 length: 13 amino acids. The V gene end was trimmed by 7 bases and the J gene end by 1 base; junction bases not matched to a gene: 3. CDR3 amino acids: CASLGTGNTEAFF. CDR3 bases: TGCGCCAGCTTGGGGACAGGGAACACTGAAGCTTTCTTT.

As for this clonotype: The junction departs from germline at one end; a sequencing error may be responsible. CDR3 in DNA: TGTGCCAACAGTTACTCCATCAACGGCTACGAGCAGTACTTC. It encodes CANSYSINGYEQYF. This sequence joins TRBV6-5 and TRBJ2-7; the D is unclear. This CDR3 region has 14 residues. Germline-derived CDR1 and CDR2 are MNHEY and SVGAGI.

The genes are TRBV27 and TRBJ1-2, with 8 bases that match TRBD1. CDR1 MNHEY and CDR2 SMNVEV come from the germline V gene (reference sequence). J gave up 5 bases and V 8 bases, and 19 bases lay outside the gene matches. This CDR3 comprises 17 residues. DNA for the CDR3: TGTGCCAGCCGCCAAGGACAGGGCCCTACCCTATGGTATGGCTACACCTTC. Translation gives CASRQGQGPTLWYGYTF.

This clonotype was recorded a few times. The chain uses TRBV10-3 and TRBJ2-3; possible D gene TRBD2, 6 bases. Trimming shortened V by 8 bases and J by 4 bases, and 10 bases separated the two germline ends. The V gene's germline CDR1 is ENHRY and CDR2 SYGVKD. The CDR3 is 12 amino acids. Written as DNA, the CDR3 is TGTGCCATCGGGGGGACCCCAGATACGCAGTATTTT. It specifies CAIGGTPDTQYF.

J is TRBJ2-7 and V is TRBV28; D is perhaps TRBD2 (6 bases). V lost 5 bases, J lost 6 bases, and 20 bases lay in between. Germline CDR1 is MDHEN and CDR2 is SYDVKM. The CDR3 is 15 amino acids. CDR3 sequence: CASSVPTRGLIEQYF. The CDR3 DNA is TGTGCCAGCAGTGTCCCGACTAGAGGACTTATCGAGCAGTACTTC.